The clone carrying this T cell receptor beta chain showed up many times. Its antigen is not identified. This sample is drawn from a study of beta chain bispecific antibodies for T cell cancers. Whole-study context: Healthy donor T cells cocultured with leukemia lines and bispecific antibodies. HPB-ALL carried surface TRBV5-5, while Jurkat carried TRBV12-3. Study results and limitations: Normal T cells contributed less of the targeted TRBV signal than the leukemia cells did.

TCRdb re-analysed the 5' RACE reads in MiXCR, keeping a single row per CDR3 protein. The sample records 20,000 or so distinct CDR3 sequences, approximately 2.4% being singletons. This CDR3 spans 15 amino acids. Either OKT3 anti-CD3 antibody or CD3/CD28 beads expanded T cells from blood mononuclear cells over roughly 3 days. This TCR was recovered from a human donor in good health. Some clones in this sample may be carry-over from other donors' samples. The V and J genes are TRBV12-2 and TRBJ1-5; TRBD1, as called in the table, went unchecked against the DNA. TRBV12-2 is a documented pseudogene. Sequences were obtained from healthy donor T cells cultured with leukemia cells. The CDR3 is CASRFSGMPHQPQHF. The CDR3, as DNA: TGTGCAAGTCGCTTCTCAGGGATGCCCCATCAGCCCCAGCATTTT.